One and the same sample provided the 15 T cell receptor beta chains below, sequenced in a study of early T cells in non-severe SARS-CoV-2 infection. A single record per CDR3 protein comes from TCRdb applying MiXCR to the 5' RACE reads. The data show approximately 58,000 distinct CDR3 sequences, 10% to 15% seen once. The specimen was whole blood, collected at baseline. These TCRs come from an adult who was a healthcare worker with PCR-confirmed SARS-CoV-2 infection or an uninfected control (not recorded which).

This clonotype was observed many times. This rearrangement joins TRBV7-9 to TRBJ2-1; D remains ambiguous. Looked up from germline, CDR1 is SEHNR and CDR2 is FQNEAQ (reference sequence). CDR3 size: 11 residues. Trimming cost V 1 base and J 7 bases, with 2 bases left between them. The CDR3 DNA sequence: TGTGCCAGCAGCTTAGAGAATGAGCAGTTCTTC. Its translation: CASSLENEQFF.

The chain uses TRBV27 and TRBJ1-5; the D is unclear. The CDR3 has 12 residues. V was cut by 2 bases and J by 7 bases, with 6 bases left in between. The germline gives CDR1 MNHEY, CDR2 SMNVEV (reference sequence). The CDR3 protein is CASSLEGQPQHF. In DNA form, the CDR3 reads TGTGCCAGCAGTTTAGAAGGACAGCCCCAGCATTTT.

In this sample, this clonotype turned up many times. The V call is TRBV7-2, the J call TRBJ2-1, with D unclear. The germline V gene has CDR1 SGHTA and CDR2 FQGNSA. This CDR3 is built from 10 residues. Deletions cut 8 bases from V and 8 bases from J, with 7 bases between. The CDR3 loop reads CASLPHEQFF. CDR3 nucleotides: TGTGCCAGCCTACCCCATGAGCAGTTCTTC.

This clonotype was recorded once. The chain combines TRBV20-1 with TRBJ2-3; 7 nucleotides agree with TRBD1. The J call may be incorrect, as the DNA end agrees better with TRBJ1-5. The CDR3 sequence is 14 residues long. The germline CDR1 and CDR2 sequences are DFQATT and SNEGSKA (reference sequence). CDR3: CSLPVRQGPDTQHF. The DNA for the CDR3 is TGCAGTCTCCCGGTTCGACAGGGCCCAGATACGCAGCATTTT.

This clonotype was seen more than once but under ten times. V usage is TRBV20-1 and J usage is TRBJ2-1; TRBD2 matches at 10 bases. From germline, CDR1 is DFQATT and CDR2 SNEGSKA (reference sequence). The trim removed 6 bases at V and 1 base at J, leaving 15 bases unmatched. There are 18 residues in the CDR3. CDR3 residues: CSAPSRLAGDGSYNEQFF. The CDR3 nucleotides are TGCAGTGCGCCATCTCGGCTAGCGGGAGACGGATCCTACAATGAGCAGTTCTTC.

This clonotype has only a few counts. The chain joins TRBV11-2 to TRBJ2-2, with 14 bases identical to TRBD2. This CDR3 has 16 residues. The V segment lost 1 base and the J segment 8 bases; nucleotides outside the gene matches: 3. The germline V gene encodes CDR1 SGHAT and CDR2 FQNNGV. The CDR3 DNA is TGTGCCAGCAGCTTAGGACTAGCGGGAGGGTTAGGGGAGCTGTTTTTT. Translating it yields CASSLGLAGGLGELFF.

This clonotype was seen a handful of times. J is TRBJ1-3 and V is TRBV14; D remains unclear. This CDR3 spans 14 amino acids. Trimming left V 1 base short and J 2 bases short, with 6 bases between. Germline-derived CDR1 and CDR2 are SGHDN and FVKESK. The CDR3 DNA reads TGTGCCAGCAGCCAAGTGTCAGCTGGAAACACCATATATTTT. Translation gives CASSQVSAGNTIYF.

The chain uses TRBV29-1 and TRBJ2-1; 8 nucleotides line up with TRBD1. The CDR3 is made up of 14 amino acids. Germline V lookup: CDR1 SQVTM, CDR2 ANQGSEA. The ends lost 6 bases at V and 4 bases at J; junction bases unmatched: 8. CDR3 in DNA: TGCAGCGTCACACCGACAGGGGCGTACAATGAGCAGTTCTTC. Amino acids: CSVTPTGAYNEQFF.

J is TRBJ2-2 and V is TRBV7-9; TRBD1 aligns across 7 bases. The germline V gene has CDR1 SEHNR and CDR2 FQNEAQ (reference sequence). Trimming at V came to 2 bases and at J to 4 bases, leaving 4 bases not matched to a gene. This CDR3 is built from 15 residues. CDR3 amino acids: CASSLTGDGTGELFF. The CDR3 DNA reads TGTGCCAGCAGCTTAACAGGGGATGGCACCGGGGAGCTGTTTTTT.

The sample holds a few counts of this clonotype. The rearrangement links TRBV3-1 to TRBJ2-3, with D unclear. The CDR3 runs 17 residues. The germline V gene encodes CDR1 LGHDT and CDR2 YNNKEL (reference sequence). V lost 1 base to trimming and J lost 0 bases, with 14 bases between them. CDR3 region: CASSQGPPLGSTDTQYF. The CDR3 bases are TGTGCCAGCAGCCAAGGACCCCCCCTGGGGAGCACAGATACGCAGTATTTT.

This clonotype was seen more than once but under ten times. This sequence joins TRBV19 and TRBJ2-7; 7 nucleotides line up with TRBD2. Germline CDR1 reads LNHDA; CDR2 reads SQIVND (reference sequence). The CDR3 has 15 residues. The J segment lost 4 bases and the V segment lost 5 bases, leaving 11 bases of the junction unmatched. The CDR3 protein is CASSATSAQGYEQYF. CDR3 in DNA: TGTGCCAGTAGTGCTACTAGCGCCCAAGGGTACGAGCAGTACTTC. The whole variable domain, filled in from reference TRBV19 and TRBJ2-7, reads DGGITQSPKYLFRKEGQNVTLSCEQNLNHDAMYWYRQDPGQGLRLIYYSQIVNDFQKGDIAEGYSVSREKKESFPLTVTSAQKNPTAFYLCASSATSAQGYEQYFGPGTRLTVT.

This clonotype appeared many times. V usage is TRBV27 and J usage is TRBJ2-1, with 10 bases identical to TRBD2. Germline CDR1 is MNHEY and CDR2 is SMNVEV (reference sequence). Losses at the gene ends were 11 bases for V and 0 bases for J; bases not matched to a gene: 7. The CDR3 runs 15 residues. The CDR3: CASRTSGSSYNEQFF. The CDR3 region has the DNA TGTGCCTCCCGGACTAGCGGAAGCTCCTACAATGAGCAGTTCTTC.

A few counts support this clonotype. This chain connects TRBV18 to TRBJ2-5; D is ambiguous. Trimming took 2 bases from V and 2 from J, leaving 6 bases between them. Germline CDR1 is KGHSH and CDR2 is LQKENI. There are 13 residues in the CDR3. The CDR3 is CASSPGPQETQYF. The DNA for the CDR3 is TGTGCCAGCTCACCAGGGCCTCAAGAGACCCAGTACTTC.

This clonotype was detected only a few times. This chain uses TRBV6-4 with TRBJ1-5, with D unresolved. Germline lookup yields CDR1 MRHNA and CDR2 SNTAGT. The CDR3 has 14 amino acids. Between the trimmed V and J ends, which lost 3 bases and 2 bases, there was a span of 8 bases. The CDR3 DNA is TGTGCCAGCAGTGAGCGGGGTGGCAATCAGCCCCAGCATTTT. It codes for CASSERGGNQPQHF.

This clonotype was found a few times. J is TRBJ1-1 and V is TRBV4-3; 8 bases fit TRBD1. The V gene's germline CDR1 is LGHNA and CDR2 YSLEER. V was pared by 3 bases and J by 1 base, with 4 bases of the junction left unmatched. This CDR3 has 15 residues. In DNA form, the CDR3 reads TGCGCCAGCAGCCAGCGGACAGGGAGGAACACTGAAGCTTTCTTT. Amino acids: CASSQRTGRNTEAFF.